This TCR beta chain was identified during a study of shared clonotypes between healthy human individuals. Whole-study context: Researchers assigned three CD4 naive, three CD4 memory, two CD8 naive and one CD8 memory plate to each donor. General study results and limits: Approximately 4.9% of naive CD4 clonotypes were shared across a handful of donors.

In the original processing: Owing to the provision of junction-only sequences devoid of quality scores by immunoSEQ, filtering differed. Sequenced by immunoSEQ multiplex PCR; TCRdb stores in-frame clones only, minus some. From that table come the V and J calls and clone size; the DNA was used to work out D and trimming. The repertoire includes over a million clones, about 84% of them detected once, and 0.61% sits in the top ten. Germline values: CDR1 SGHDT, CDR2 YYEEEE. V lost 4 bases to trimming and J lost 0 bases, with 17 bases between them. The length of the CDR3 is 17 residues. On this clone itself: Its antigen is as yet unknown.

The source is a man between 18 and 29 years old in good health. Some clones in this sample may be carry-over from other donors' samples. The V gene is TRBV5-6, the J gene TRBJ2-1, with D perhaps assigned TRBD1 or TRBD2 (5 bases each). The source material was memory CD4+ T cells from PBMCs. Subset of the sample: CD45RA-negative fraction. The CDR3 coding sequence is TGTGCCAGCAGCCTCCGACGAGGGGTAAGCTCCTACAATGAGCAGTTCTTC. Encoded protein: CASSLRRGVSSYNEQFF.